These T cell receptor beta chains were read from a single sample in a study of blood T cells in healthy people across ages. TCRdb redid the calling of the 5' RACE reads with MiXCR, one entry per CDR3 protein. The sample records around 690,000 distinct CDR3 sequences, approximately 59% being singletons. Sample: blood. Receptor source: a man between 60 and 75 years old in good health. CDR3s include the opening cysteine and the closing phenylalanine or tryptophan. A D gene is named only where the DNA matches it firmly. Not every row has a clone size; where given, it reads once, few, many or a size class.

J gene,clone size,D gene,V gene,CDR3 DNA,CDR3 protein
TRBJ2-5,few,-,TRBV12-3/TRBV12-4,TGTGCCAGCAGTTTACTGGCGGGACAAGAGACCCAGTACTTC,CASSLLAGQETQYF
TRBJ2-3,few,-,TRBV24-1,TGTGCCACCAGTGATTACAGGTTTACGCAGTATTTT,CATSDYRFTQYF
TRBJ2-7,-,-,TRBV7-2,TGTGCCGGCAGCTCCGTAGGGGGAAGCGAGCAGTACTTC,CAGSSVGGSEQYF
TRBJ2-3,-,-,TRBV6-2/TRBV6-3,TGTGCCAGCACGACGGGGGTCTCCACAGATACGCAGTATTTT,CASTTGVSTDTQYF
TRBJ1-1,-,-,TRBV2,TGTGCCAGCAGTGAAGGGCTCCAGTTGAACACTGAAGCTTTCTTT,CASSEGLQLNTEAFF
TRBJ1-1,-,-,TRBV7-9,TGTGCCAGCAGCCCCCGGCCGGGGGGGGGCACTGAAGCTTTCTTT,CASSPRPGGGTEAFF
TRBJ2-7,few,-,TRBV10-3,TGTGCCATCAGTAAGGACAGCTCCTACGAGCAGTACTTC,CAISKDSSYEQYF
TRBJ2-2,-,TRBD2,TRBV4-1,TGCGCCAGCAGCCAACCGGGACTAGCGGGTGAGGAGCTGTTTTTT,CASSQPGLAGEELFF
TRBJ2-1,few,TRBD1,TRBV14,TGTGCCAGCAGCCCCCGGACAGGGCAACTGTTCTTC,CASSPRTGQLFF
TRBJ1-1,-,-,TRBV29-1,TGCAGCGTCCTTCGATGGACCAGCGACACTGAAGCTTTCTTT,CSVLRWTSDTEAFF
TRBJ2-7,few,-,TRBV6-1,TGTGCCAGCAGTGAAGCCGTCCCCTACGAGCAGTACTTC,CASSEAVPYEQYF
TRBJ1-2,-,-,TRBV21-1,TGTGCCAGCAGCAAAGTCAGGGGGGCCATTTATGGCTACACCTTC,CASSKVRGAIYGYTF
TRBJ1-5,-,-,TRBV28,TGTGCCAGCTCCTGGGGTAGCAATCAGCCCCAGCATTTT,CASSWGSNQPQHF
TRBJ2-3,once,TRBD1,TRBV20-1,TGCAGTGCTGAGGACAGGGTAACAGATACGCAGTATTTT,CSAEDRVTDTQYF
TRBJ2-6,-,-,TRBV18,TGTGCCAGCTCACCGGACCTCTGGGCCAACGTCCTGACTTTC,CASSPDLWANVLTF
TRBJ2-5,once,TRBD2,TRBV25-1,TGTGCCAGCTTCCGGAGACTAGCGGGGGTCAGCCCCCAAACGGAGACCCAGTACTTT,CASFRRLAGVSPQTETQYF
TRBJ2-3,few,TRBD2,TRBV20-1,TGCAGTGCCCCACGGGGGGGCCAAGATACGCAGTATTTT,CSAPRGGQDTQYF
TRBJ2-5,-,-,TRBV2,TGTGCCAGCAGTCTCGCCGGAGCGACGAGCTGGGAGACCCAGTACTTC,CASSLAGATSWETQYF
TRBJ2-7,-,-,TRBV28,TGTGCCAGCAGTTGGGGGGACGGAAGCTCCTACGAGCAGTACTTC,CASSWGDGSSYEQYF
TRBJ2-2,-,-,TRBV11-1,TGTGCCAGCAGCCAGATCCTACTTGGGGAGCTGTTTTTT,CASSQILLGELFF
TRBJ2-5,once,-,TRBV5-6,TGTGCCAGCAGCCCCATCACCAGTTCTGGGGAGACCCAGTACTTC,CASSPITSSGETQYF
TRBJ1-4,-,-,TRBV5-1,TGCGCCAGCAGCTTGGTCAGTCCCGCAACTAATGAAAAACTGTTTTTT,CASSLVSPATNEKLFF
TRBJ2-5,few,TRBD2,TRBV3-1,TGTGCCAGCAGCCCCCGCAGACTAGCGGGGGGGCGAGAGACCCAGTACTTC,CASSPRRLAGGRETQYF
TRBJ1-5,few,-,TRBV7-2,TGTGCCAGCAGCCTTTGGGAGGGGAGGCCCCAGCATTTT,CASSLWEGRPQHF
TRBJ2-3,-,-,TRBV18,TGTGCCAGCTCACCAGTAGCCCGGATCACAGATACGCAGTATTTT,CASSPVARITDTQYF
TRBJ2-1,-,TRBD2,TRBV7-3,TGTGCCAGCAGCTCAGGACTAGCTCTCTACAATGAGCAGTTCTTC,CASSSGLALYNEQFF
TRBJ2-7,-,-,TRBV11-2,TGTGCCAGCAGCTTAGAAGTTAGCTCCTACAATGAGCAGTACTTC,CASSLEVSSYNEQYF
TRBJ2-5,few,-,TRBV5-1,TGCGCCAGCAGCAATGACCTGGGGACCCAGTACTTC,CASSNDLGTQYF
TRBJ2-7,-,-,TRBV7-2,TGTGCCAGCAGCTTAAGAAGGGAAGGGTACGAGCAGTACTTC,CASSLRREGYEQYF
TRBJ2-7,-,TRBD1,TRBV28,TGTGCCAGCATTCCCCACAGGGGTTGGGGCGAGCAGTACTTC,CASIPHRGWGEQYF
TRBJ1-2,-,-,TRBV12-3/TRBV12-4,TGTGCCAGCAGCCAACAGGGTTATGGTGGCTACACCTTC,CASSQQGYGGYTF
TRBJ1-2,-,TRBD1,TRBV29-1,TGCAGCGTGAAAACAGGGGGCGGCTATGGCTACACCTTC,CSVKTGGGYGYTF
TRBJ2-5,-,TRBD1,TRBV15,TGTGCCACCAGCAGAGATGATAGACAGGGATACCAAGAGACCCAGTACTTC,CATSRDDRQGYQETQYF
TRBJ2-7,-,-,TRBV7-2,TGTGCCAGCAGCTTGGACTTTTCTAAGGAGCAGTACTTC,CASSLDFSKEQYF
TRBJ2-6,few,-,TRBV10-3,TGTGCCATCAGTGATCGCCGAACGGGCTCTGGGGCCAACGTCCTGACTTTC,CAISDRRTGSGANVLTF
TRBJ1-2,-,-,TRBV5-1,TGCGCCAGCAGCAAAGGACAGCGGGGAGATGGCTACACCTTC,CASSKGQRGDGYTF
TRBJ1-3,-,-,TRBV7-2,TGTGCCAGCAGCGACGATCTCGTGACCGTTGGAAACACCATATATTTT,CASSDDLVTVGNTIYF
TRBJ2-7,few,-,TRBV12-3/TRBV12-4,TGTGCCAGCAGTTTAGCGCTCACAGGATCAGCCGAGCAGTACTTC,CASSLALTGSAEQYF
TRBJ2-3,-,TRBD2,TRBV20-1,TGCAGTGCTAGACAGGGACTAGCGGGGGGAACAGATACGCAGTATTTT,CSARQGLAGGTDTQYF
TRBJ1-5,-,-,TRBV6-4,TGTGCCAGCAGCCTGAAGCATTTT,CASSLKHF
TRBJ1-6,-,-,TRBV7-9,TGTGCCAGCAGCCCCATGGGAGGGCTTAATTCACCCCTCCACTTT,CASSPMGGLNSPLHF
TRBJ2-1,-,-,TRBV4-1,TGCGCCTCGGGCGACTCCTACAATGAGCAGTTCTTC,CASGDSYNEQFF
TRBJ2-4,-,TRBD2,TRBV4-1,TGCGCCAGCAGCCAAGGTAGCGGGGGGGCCTGGAACATTCAGTACTTC,CASSQGSGGAWNIQYF
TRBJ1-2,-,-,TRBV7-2,TGTGCCAGCAGCTTAAGGGTTGGCAGGGTTACCTATGGCTACACCTTC,CASSLRVGRVTYGYTF
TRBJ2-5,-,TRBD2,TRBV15,TGTGCCACCAGCAGAAAACTAGCGGGGGGTTCAGAGACCCAGTACTTC,CATSRKLAGGSETQYF
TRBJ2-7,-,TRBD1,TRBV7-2,TGTGCCAGCAGGGCCGGGACAGGGACCTCCCTCTACGAGCAGTACTTC,CASRAGTGTSLYEQYF
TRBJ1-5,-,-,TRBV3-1,TGTGCCAGCAGCCAAACTGCGGGACGTTTGAATCAGCCCCAGCATTTT,CASSQTAGRLNQPQHF
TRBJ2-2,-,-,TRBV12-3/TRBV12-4,TGTGCCAGCAGTTTATTCCAAGGGGAGCTGTTTTTT,CASSLFQGELFF
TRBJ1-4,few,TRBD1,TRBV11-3,TGTGCCAGCAGCTTAGATCGGGACAGGCTTAATGAAAAACTGTTTTTT,CASSLDRDRLNEKLFF
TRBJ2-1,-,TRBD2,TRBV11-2,TGTGCCAGCAGCTTCGCTAGCGGGGGCCCCTACAATGAGCAGTTCTTC,CASSFASGGPYNEQFF
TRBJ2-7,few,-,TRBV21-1,TGTGCCAGCAGCAAAACATTTGGAAGGGACTGCCAACCCTACGAGCAGTACTTC,CASSKTFGRDCQPYEQYF
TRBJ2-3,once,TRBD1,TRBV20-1,TGCAGTGCTAGAAGTAGGACAGGGAGTAGCACAGATACGCAGTATTTT,CSARSRTGSSTDTQYF
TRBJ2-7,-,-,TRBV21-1,TGTGCCAGCAGCAAAGGGGGACAGATTGACTCCTACGAGCAGTACTTC,CASSKGGQIDSYEQYF
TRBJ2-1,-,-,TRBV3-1,TGTGCCAGCAGCCAATTTACCGGAACCAATGAGCAGTTCTTC,CASSQFTGTNEQFF
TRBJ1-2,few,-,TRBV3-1,TGTGCCAGCAGCCAAGATCTGGTTACTGGTCGCGGCTACACCTTC,CASSQDLVTGRGYTF
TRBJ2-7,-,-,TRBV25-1,TGTGCCAGCAGCCCCAGGTTAGGCCTCTACGAGCAGTACTTC,CASSPRLGLYEQYF
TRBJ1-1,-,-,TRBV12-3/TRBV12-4,TGTGCCAGCAGTATGGGACCGAGGAACACTGAAGCTTTCTTT,CASSMGPRNTEAFF
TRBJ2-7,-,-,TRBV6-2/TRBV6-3,TGTGCCAGCAGTTACGAGGAGGGGGCACTCTACGAGCAGTACTTC,CASSYEEGALYEQYF
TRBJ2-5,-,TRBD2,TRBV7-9,TGTGCCAGCAGCTCCCTAGCGGGGCGGGGGCAAGAGACCCAGTACTTC,CASSSLAGRGQETQYF
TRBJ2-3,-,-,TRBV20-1,TGCAGTGCAGACCGGCCAGACAGCTTCACAGATACGCAGTATTTT,CSADRPDSFTDTQYF